This T cell receptor (beta chain) was observed in a study of blood T cell repertoires in COVID-19. CDR1 MNHEY and CDR2 SVGEGT come from the germline V gene. Trimming removed 5 bases from V and 2 bases from J; junction bases left unmatched: 4. This CDR3 is 15 amino acids long. The protocol was immunoSEQ multiplex PCR, while the TCRdb copy is restricted to in-frame clones and leaves out a portion. The repertoire includes approximately 220,000 clones, more than 75% of them detected once, and 6% to 7.5% sits in the top ten. The material sequenced was PBMCs or T cells enriched from blood (not recorded which). The chain combines TRBV6-2 or TRBV6-3 with TRBJ2-3; 10 bases agree with TRBD2. The TCR comes from a middle-aged woman with acute COVID-19. CDR3 protein: CASSPGLATTDTQYF. CDR3 DNA sequence: TGTGCCAGCAGTCCGGGACTAGCGACCACAGATACGCAGTATTTT.